The rows below give T cell receptor beta chains drawn from one sample of a study of neurological immune-mediated disorders. MiXCR was run by TCRdb on the 5' RACE reads, yielding one entry per CDR3 protein. This sample carries 50,000 to 65,000 distinct CDR3 sequences, around 4.8% of them seen once, and the ten largest clones take 3.4%. Material: PBMCs. The receptors shown here come from a woman in her forties or fifties with multiple sclerosis. The CDR3 runs from the conserved cysteine through the conserved F or W. A D gene is named only where the DNA matches it firmly. Clone sizes are given selectively: once, few, many, or a class where the clone is expanded.

abundance,d_gene,v_gene,j_gene,CDR3nt,CDR3aa
few,NA,TRBV10-3,TRBJ1-6,TGTGCCATCAGTGAGTCCGGGAGTTCACCCCTCAACTTT,CAISESGSSPLNF
many,NA,TRBV11-1,TRBJ2-4,TGTGCCAGCAGCCGACAGGGAGGAGGAAACATTCAGTACTTC,CASSRQGGGNIQYF
many,NA,TRBV5-1,TRBJ1-2,TGCGCCAGCAACGTGGGGGCAGGGAACTATGGCTACACCTTC,CASNVGAGNYGYTF
NA,NA,TRBV10-1,TRBJ1-1,TGCGCCAGCAGTGAGTCGAGTCAGGGGAACACTGAAGCTTTCTTT,CASSESSQGNTEAFF
many,TRBD1,TRBV7-9,TRBJ1-1,TGTGCCAGCAGCTTAGCGGCAGGGGGCCGGACTGAAGCTTTCTTT,CASSLAAGGRTEAFF
many,NA,TRBV9,TRBJ1-1,TGTGCCAGCAGCGTAGTCGGGGGGGACACTGAAGCTTTCTTT,CASSVVGGDTEAFF
many,NA,TRBV5-1,TRBJ1-1,TGCGCCAGCAGCTTGGAAGGGCCTTTTTTAGGGACTGAAGCTTTCTTT,CASSLEGPFLGTEAFF
many,NA,TRBV20-1,TRBJ2-7,TGCAGTGCTACCGTCGGAGCCGGTGACGAGCAGTACTTC,CSATVGAGDEQYF
many,NA,TRBV18,TRBJ1-6,TGTGCCAGCTCTCTAAGGGACTCACCCCTCCACTTT,CASSLRDSPLHF
many,TRBD2,TRBV2,TRBJ2-2,TGTGCCAGCATCCTAGCGGCCAACACCGGGGAGCTGTTTTTT,CASILAANTGELFF
many,TRBD2,TRBV7-9,TRBJ2-1,TGTGCCAGCAGCTTTAGCGGGGGCTATTACAATGAGCAGTTCTTC,CASSFSGGYYNEQFF
many,NA,TRBV7-6,TRBJ2-1,TGTGCCAGCAGCCCGAACCGTGAGCAGTTCTTC,CASSPNREQFF
NA,TRBD2,TRBV5-1,TRBJ2-6,TGCGCCAGCAGCTGGGAGGGGATGGCCAACGTCCTGACTTTC,CASSWEGMANVLTF
many,NA,TRBV30,TRBJ2-1,TGTGCCTGGAGTGTACTGAATGAGCAGTTCTTC,CAWSVLNEQFF
many,NA,TRBV4-3,TRBJ1-4,TGCGCCAGCAGCCTCAGTTGGGTCCCGGGACATTCAACTAATGAAAAACTGTTTTTT,CASSLSWVPGHSTNEKLFF
many,TRBD1,TRBV28,TRBJ1-5,TGTGCCAGCAGTCCATCCCCAAGACAGGGGTTTCAGCCCCAGCATTTT,CASSPSPRQGFQPQHF
NA,NA,TRBV7-8,TRBJ1-5,TGTGCCAGTAGACAGCTTAGCAATCAGCCCCAGCATTTT,CASRQLSNQPQHF
many,NA,TRBV28,TRBJ2-5,TGTGCCAGCAGGGTAGCCCCCCAAGAGACCCAGTACTTC,CASRVAPQETQYF
many,TRBD2,TRBV7-2,TRBJ2-4,TGTGCCAGCAGCTTAGTCCTGGGACTAACACAAAACATTCAGTACTTC,CASSLVLGLTQNIQYF
many,TRBD1,TRBV28,TRBJ2-7,TGTGCCAGCAGCCCCCACGGACAGGGCTACGAGCAGTACTTC,CASSPHGQGYEQYF
many,NA,TRBV4-3,TRBJ2-7,TGCGCCAGCAGCCAAGAAACCCGGTCCTACGAGCAGTACTTC,CASSQETRSYEQYF
many,TRBD1,TRBV20-1,TRBJ2-7,TGCAGTGCTAGCTGGTCGTTGACAGGGGGCGGGTACGAGCAGTACTTC,CSASWSLTGGGYEQYF
many,NA,TRBV4-3,TRBJ2-1,TGCGCCAGCAGCCCTGGACGGTCCTCCTACAATGAGCAGTTCTTC,CASSPGRSSYNEQFF
few,TRBD1,TRBV5-1,TRBJ2-7,TGCGCCAGCAGTTCGACAGGGGGATCAACCTACGAGCAGTACTTC,CASSSTGGSTYEQYF
many,NA,TRBV14,TRBJ2-5,TGTGCCAGCAGCCAAGTGGGGGACCGGGAGACCCAGTACTTC,CASSQVGDRETQYF
many,NA,TRBV6-6,TRBJ2-3,TGTGCCTCTTCCCTTCGGGACCACACAGATACGCAGTATTTT,CASSLRDHTDTQYF
many,NA,TRBV20-1,TRBJ1-4,TGCAGTGCTAGGTCCGTTACTGGTTCAACTAATGAAAAACTGTTTTTT,CSARSVTGSTNEKLFF
many,NA,TRBV4-3,TRBJ2-4,TGCGCCAGCAGCCAAGCCCATCGGGAAAACATTCAGTACTTC,CASSQAHRENIQYF
many,NA,TRBV29-1,TRBJ2-2,TGCAGCGTTGAAGGGGTGGAGGGACGAAACACCGGGGAGCTGTTTTTT,CSVEGVEGRNTGELFF
many,NA,TRBV7-2,TRBJ1-3,TGTGCCAGCAGCTTAGGACCGGGAGGTGGAAACACCATATATTTT,CASSLGPGGGNTIYF
many,NA,TRBV29-1,TRBJ1-3,TGCAGCGTTACCTACCAACTAGGTACTGGAAACACCATATATTTT,CSVTYQLGTGNTIYF
many,NA,TRBV7-3,TRBJ1-1,TGTGCCAGCAGCCTGGTGGTGGGGTCTGAAGCTTTCTTT,CASSLVVGSEAFF
many,NA,TRBV7-8,TRBJ2-4,TGTGCCAGCAGCCTATCGTTGATAGCCAAAAACATTCAGTACTTC,CASSLSLIAKNIQYF
many,TRBD1,TRBV29-1,TRBJ1-1,TGCAGCGTTGCAAGCAGGGGGCTCACTGAAGCTTTCTTT,CSVASRGLTEAFF
many,NA,TRBV20-1,TRBJ2-5,TGCAGTGCTAGAGTACCCGGGGAGACCCAGTACTTC,CSARVPGETQYF
many,TRBD1,TRBV5-1,TRBJ1-2,TGCGCCAGCAGCCAAACTGGACAGGGACCTTATGGCTACACCTTC,CASSQTGQGPYGYTF
many,NA,TRBV27,TRBJ1-2,TGTGCCAGCAGTTTATCGGGGGGGACTAACTATGGCTACACCTTC,CASSLSGGTNYGYTF
many,NA,TRBV3-1,TRBJ1-1,TGTGCCAGCAGCCGCGGGTATGAAGCTTTCTTT,CASSRGYEAFF
many,NA,TRBV2,TRBJ2-1,TGTGCCAGCAGTGAAAACTCCTACAATGAGCAGTTCTTC,CASSENSYNEQFF
many,NA,TRBV7-2,TRBJ2-3,TGTGCCAGCAGCGTAGTCAGAGGGTCAGATACGCAGTATTTT,CASSVVRGSDTQYF
many,TRBD1,TRBV20-1,TRBJ2-4,TGCAGTGCTAGAGCTTGGGACAGCAAAAACATTCAGTACTTC,CSARAWDSKNIQYF
many,NA,TRBV12-3/TRBV12-4,TRBJ2-3,TGTGCCAGCACCTCCCAGTTCCTAAGCACAGATACGCAGTATTTT,CASTSQFLSTDTQYF
many,TRBD2,TRBV7-2,TRBJ2-1,TGTGCCAGCAGCACTAGCGGGGGGCCAAATGAGCAGTTCTTC,CASSTSGGPNEQFF
many,TRBD2,TRBV5-1,TRBJ2-1,TGCGCCAGCAGCCCGGGACTAGCGGGGGGTTCTTACTTTGAGCAGTTCTTC,CASSPGLAGGSYFEQFF
many,NA,TRBV29-1,TRBJ2-3,TGCAGCGTTGAAGCAGGGGCCATCTGGGGTACGCAGTATTTT,CSVEAGAIWGTQYF
NA,TRBD1,TRBV20-1,TRBJ2-7,TGCAGTGCTAGGATGGGACAGGTCGCCTACGAGCAGTACTTC,CSARMGQVAYEQYF